A selection of T cell receptor beta chains follows, all from one sample in a study of cytomegalovirus exposure and HLA in healthy donors. Assay: immunoSEQ multiplex PCR; the TCRdb copy retains only in-frame clones and omits some. The sample has fewer than 200,000 clones; 82% are singletons. The sample taken for sequencing was PBMCs. The receptors were gathered from a male donor in good health and CMV-seronegative. Both conserved end residues are part of each CDR3. A D gene is named only where the DNA matches it firmly. For some rows the clone size is stated as once, few or many, or as a class when expanded; others skip it.

V gene	J gene	clone size	D gene	CDR3 protein	CDR3 DNA
TRBV6-5	TRBJ1-3	NA	NA	CASSYDRDSGNTIYF	TGTGCCAGCAGTTACGACAGAGACTCTGGAAACACCATATATTTT
TRBV6-1	TRBJ1-1	NA	TRBD1	CASSASTGGFTEAFF	TGTGCCAGCAGTGCTTCGACAGGGGGCTTCACTGAAGCTTTCTTT
TRBV21-1	TRBJ2-7	NA	NA	CASSILTGLPYEQYF	TGTGCCAGCAGCATTCTTACAGGCCTCCCCTACGAGCAGTACTTC
TRBV6-5	TRBJ1-1	NA	TRBD1	CASREPGQGPEAFF	TGTGCCAGCAGGGAACCGGGACAGGGTCCTGAAGCTTTCTTT
TRBV28	TRBJ1-1	NA	TRBD1	CASSNPWGQGAEAFF	TGTGCCAGCAGCAACCCATGGGGACAGGGGGCTGAAGCTTTCTTT
TRBV29-1	TRBJ2-1	NA	NA	CSVEKATGTPQFF	TGCAGCGTTGAAAAGGCTACCGGGACTCCTCAGTTCTTC
TRBV4-2	TRBJ1-2	few	NA	CASSPGEIRGYTF	TGTGCCAGCAGCCCAGGGGAGATACGCGGCTACACCTTC
TRBV20-1	TRBJ2-3	NA	NA	CSAGGRGVQYF	TGCAGTGCCGGAGGACGGGGTGTGCAGTATTTT
TRBV4-2	TRBJ1-6	NA	TRBD1	CASSQDRGDSPLHF	TGTGCCAGCAGCCAAGACAGGGGGGATTCACCCCTCCACTTT
TRBV28	TRBJ2-1	NA	TRBD2	CASSFPPGTSGTGSYNEQFF	TGTGCCAGCAGTTTCCCGCCCGGGACTAGCGGCACGGGCTCCTACAATGAGCAGTTCTTC
TRBV6-5	TRBJ2-7	NA	NA	CASSSTSQVYEQYF	TGTGCCAGCAGTTCCACTTCACAGGTTTACGAGCAGTACTTC
TRBV19	TRBJ2-7	once	TRBD2	CASSPYSGINYEQYF	TGTGCCAGTAGTCCCTATAGCGGGATAAACTACGAGCAGTACTTC
TRBV1	TRBJ1-5	NA	NA	CTSSQDETMTDSNQPQHF	TGCACCAGCAGCCAAGACGAGACGATGACAGATAGCAATCAGCCCCAGCATTTT
TRBV19	TRBJ1-5	NA	NA	CASTMTGSNQPQHF	TGTGCCAGTACTATGACAGGTAGCAATCAGCCCCAGCATTTT
TRBV9	TRBJ2-7	NA	NA	CASSVDGADYEQYF	TGTGCCAGCAGCGTAGACGGAGCCGACTACGAGCAGTACTTC
TRBV11-2	TRBJ2-5	NA	NA	CASSLDPFTSLGFGKETQYF	TGTGCCAGCAGCTTAGATCCCTTTACTAGTTTGGGTTTCGGGAAAGAGACCCAGTACTTC
TRBV2	TRBJ1-4	NA	NA	CASTVREGVVEKLFF	TGTGCCAGCACAGTCCGGGAGGGGGTGGTTGAAAAACTGTTTTTT
TRBV7-9	TRBJ1-5	few	NA	CSSSYQGSNQPQHF	TGTTCCAGCAGTTACCAGGGGAGCAATCAGCCCCAGCATTTT
TRBV7-2	TRBJ1-5	few	TRBD1	CASSSNRGDQPQHF	TGTGCCAGCAGTTCCAACAGGGGAGATCAGCCCCAGCATTTT
TRBV7-9	TRBJ2-3	NA	TRBD2	CSSSLPSGGADTQYF	TGTTCCAGCAGCTTACCTAGCGGGGGGGCAGATACGCAGTATTTT
TRBV5-1	TRBJ2-2	NA	TRBD2	CASSLSWGGTGELFF	TGCGCCAGCAGCTTGTCCTGGGGGGGCACCGGGGAGCTGTTTTTT
TRBV4-1	TRBJ1-6	NA	NA	CASSQKGMTAYNSPLHF	TGCGCCAGCAGCCAAAAGGGGATGACAGCCTATAATTCACCCCTCCACTTT
TRBV9	TRBJ2-3	NA	TRBD2	CASSTRTSGSLTDTQYF	TGTGCCAGCAGCACCCGGACTAGCGGGTCCCTCACAGATACGCAGTATTTT
TRBV27	TRBJ1-4	NA	TRBD1	CASKNYRDRGEKLFF	TGTGCCAGCAAAAATTACCGGGACAGGGGTGAAAAACTGTTTTTT
TRBV9	TRBJ2-7	once	TRBD2	CASSLSSGVSYEQYF	TGTGCCAGCAGCCTCTCCAGCGGGGTTTCCTACGAGCAGTACTTC
TRBV9	TRBJ2-3	NA	TRBD2	CASSVEWASGSFDTQYF	TGTGCCAGCAGCGTAGAATGGGCTAGCGGGAGTTTTGATACGCAGTATTTT
TRBV19	TRBJ2-2	NA	TRBD1	CASSSRTTGVSNTGELFF	TGTGCCAGTAGTTCACGAACCACAGGGGTATCGAACACCGGGGAGCTGTTTTTT
TRBV2	TRBJ2-5	NA	TRBD1	CASSRDSQETQYF	TGTGCCAGCAGCCGGGACAGCCAAGAGACCCAGTACTTC
TRBV27	TRBJ1-6	NA	TRBD1	CASRRDRAWNSPLHF	TGTGCCAGCAGACGGGACAGGGCTTGGAATTCACCCCTCCACTTT
TRBV5-5	TRBJ1-1	once	TRBD1	CASRWDRGRVNTEAFF	TGTGCCAGCAGATGGGACAGGGGGAGGGTGAACACTGAAGCTTTCTTT
TRBV19	TRBJ1-3	NA	NA	CASSMLAAGTGNTIYF	TGTGCCAGTAGTATGTTGGCAGCAGGAACTGGAAACACCATATATTTT
TRBV13	TRBJ1-6	NA	NA	CASSQQGADSPLHF	TGTGCCAGCAGCCAGCAGGGTGCGGATTCACCCCTCCACTTT
TRBV6-1	TRBJ2-7	NA	TRBD1	CASRRDSHYEQYF	TGTGCCAGCAGGAGGGACAGCCACTACGAGCAGTACTTC
TRBV28	TRBJ1-3	NA	NA	CASSSGSVSGNTIYF	TGTGCCAGCAGTTCGGGGTCCGTCTCTGGAAACACCATATATTTT
TRBV28	TRBJ2-7	few	NA	CATHQLTIREQYF	TGTGCCACCCACCAACTTACCATTCGCGAGCAGTACTTC
TRBV7-3	TRBJ2-3	NA	NA	CASSSDWPSLERNTQYF	TGTGCCAGCAGCTCCGACTGGCCGTCCCTGGAACGCAATACGCAGTATTTT
TRBV30	TRBJ1-1	NA	TRBD1	CAWNRQGGPRTEAFF	TGTGCCTGGAATCGCCAGGGGGGACCACGGACTGAAGCTTTCTTT
TRBV5-6	TRBJ2-5	NA	NA	CASSFPGLLETQYF	TGTGCCAGCAGCTTCCCGGGACTGTTGGAGACCCAGTACTTC
TRBV4-1	TRBJ2-2	NA	TRBD2	CASSQEDMSAGANTGELFF	TGCGCCAGCAGCCAAGAGGATATGTCGGCGGGAGCGAACACCGGGGAGCTGTTTTTT
TRBV25-1	TRBJ2-7	NA	NA	CASSAPSVYEQYF	TGTGCCAGCAGTGCCCCATCGGTGTACGAGCAGTACTTC
TRBV6-1	TRBJ1-2	NA	TRBD1	CASSEPGQARGYTF	TGTGCCAGCAGTGAGCCGGGACAGGCCCGGGGCTACACCTTC
TRBV28	TRBJ2-7	NA	TRBD2	CASRRRRLAGVKSSYEQYF	TGTGCCAGCAGAAGGAGGCGACTAGCGGGAGTTAAGAGCTCCTACGAGCAGTACTTC
TRBV5-1	TRBJ1-1	few	TRBD1	CASSGGTGGSTEAFF	TGCGCCAGCAGCGGCGGGACAGGGGGATCGACTGAAGCTTTCTTT
TRBV27	TRBJ1-1	NA	TRBD1	CASSLTGRAEAFF	TGTGCCAGCAGTTTGACAGGGCGGGCTGAAGCTTTCTTT
TRBV7-8	TRBJ2-5	NA	NA	CASSLVTGGETQYF	TGTGCCAGCAGCTTAGTCACGGGTGGAGAGACCCAGTACTTC
TRBV7-9	TRBJ1-2	NA	TRBD1	CASSLGDRPNYGYTF	TGTGCCAGCAGCTTAGGGGACAGACCTAACTATGGCTACACCTTC
TRBV7-2	TRBJ2-1	NA	TRBD1	CASSLEDRGHEQFF	TGTGCCAGCAGCTTAGAAGACAGGGGGCATGAGCAGTTCTTC
TRBV7-9	TRBJ1-1	NA	NA	CASSSYSARTEAFF	TGTGCCAGCAGCTCTTACAGTGCCAGGACTGAAGCTTTCTTT
TRBV11-2	TRBJ2-7	NA	NA	CASSYRDSGPYEQYF	TGTGCCAGCAGCTACCGGGACTCCGGACCCTACGAGCAGTACTTC
TRBV29-1	TRBJ2-1	NA	TRBD2	CSSSGSSYNEQFF	TGCAGCTCGAGCGGGAGCTCCTACAATGAGCAGTTCTTC
TRBV5-8	TRBJ2-2	NA	NA	CASRRPLRELRGELFF	TGTGCCAGCAGGCGGCCCCTCAGGGAACTCCGCGGGGAGCTGTTTTTT
TRBV2	TRBJ1-2	few	NA	CASSEKGGLYGYTF	TGTGCCAGCAGTGAGAAGGGAGGGCTCTATGGCTACACCTTC
TRBV2	TRBJ2-3	NA	NA	CASSDSVGGGTDTQYF	TGTGCCAGCAGCGACTCTGTCGGGGGTGGGACAGATACGCAGTATTTT
TRBV29-1	TRBJ2-7	once	NA	CSVVVSARYEQYF	TGCAGCGTTGTGGTTAGCGCCCGCTACGAGCAGTACTTC
TRBV6-5	TRBJ1-2	NA	NA	CASSYSGGSYGYTF	TGTGCCAGCAGTTACTCAGGGGGTAGCTATGGCTACACCTTC
TRBV10-3	TRBJ1-6	NA	NA	CAISDGGSSNSPLHF	TGTGCCATCAGTGATGGGGGGTCTAGTAATTCACCCCTCCACTTT
TRBV19	TRBJ1-5	NA	NA	CASSMGRRSNQPQHF	TGTGCCAGTAGTATGGGGCGGCGTAGCAATCAGCCCCAGCATTTT